Below are 29 T cell receptor beta chains sequenced from a single sample in a study of OX40 agonist ivuxolimab in advanced cancers. Profiling relied on immunoSEQ multiplex PCR, and the TCRdb table lists in-frame clones only, not all of them. The data contain tens of thousands of clones, more than 75% of them singletons. The sample was CD4+ or CD8+ T cells sorted from blood, taken in a trial of the OX40 agonist ivuxolimab. These receptors were taken from an adult with an advanced solid tumor such as melanoma, head and neck, liver or kidney cancer.

The sample holds a few counts of this clone. The V call is TRBV7-3, the J call TRBJ2-7; 7 positions match TRBD1. The CDR3 sequence is 15 residues long. Unmatched junction bases numbered 13, after V lost 4 bases and J lost 7 bases. Germline V CDR1 and CDR2: SGHTA, FQGTGA. CDR3 amino acids: CASSSYRGVVGEQYF. The DNA of the CDR3 is TGTGCCAGCAGCTCGTACAGGGGAGTTGTGGGGGAGCAGTACTTC.

The chain recombines TRBV6-1 with TRBJ2-7; TRBD1 matches at 9 bases. This CDR3 is 15 amino acids long. V shed 1 base, J shed 3 bases, and the junction held 4 bases outside the gene matches. Per the germline V gene, CDR1 is MNHNS and CDR2 is SASEGT. The CDR3 DNA follows: TGTGCCAGCAGTGAAGGCGGGACAGGGTTCTACGAGCAGTACTTC. Protein: CASSEGGTGFYEQYF.

This rearrangement joins TRBV2 to TRBJ1-2; TRBD1 might be the D (6 bases). The CDR3 totals 11 residues. Looked up from germline, CDR1 is SNHLY and CDR2 is FYNNEI. Trimming removed 6 bases from V and 7 bases from J, with 9 bases in between. The CDR3 sequence: CASSPGVGYTF. CDR3 nucleotides: TGTGCCAGCAGCCCAGGGGTTGGCTACACCTTC.

The V call is TRBV19, the J call TRBJ1-2; TRBD1 aligns across 7 bases. CDR1 and CDR2 (germline): LNHDA, SQIVND (reference sequence). CDR3 length equals 12 residues. V lost 4 bases to trimming and J lost 8 bases; unmatched junction nucleotides: 4. The CDR3 coding sequence is TGTGCCAGTAGTAACCGACAGGGAGGCTACACCTTC. Translation gives CASSNRQGGYTF.

The chain uses TRBV18 and TRBJ1-1; TRBD1 agrees at 7 bases. The CDR3 has 15 amino acids. Germline CDR1 KGHSH, CDR2 LQKENI. Trimming took 1 base from V and 4 from J; bases not matched to a gene: 6. The CDR3 DNA follows: TGTGCCAGCTCACCACAAGGGAAGGGGGCCACTGAAGCTTTCTTT. This sequence encodes CASSPQGKGATEAFF.

V gene TRBV4-2 combines with J gene TRBJ1-3; D possibly corresponds to TRBD1 (6 bases). V lost 8 bases, J lost 4 bases, and 6 bases lay in between. CDR1 and CDR2 from the germline V gene are LGHNA and YNFKEQ. This CDR3 is built from 11 residues. The CDR3, as DNA: TGTGCCAGCGGACAGGGAAACACCATATATTTT. Residues: CASGQGNTIYF.

The chain carries TRBV10-3 and TRBJ2-7, with a possible D match to TRBD2 (7 bases). The CDR3 contains 13 residues. V was clipped by 1 base and J by 7 bases, with 11 bases between them. In germline, CDR1 is ENHRY, CDR2 SYGVKD. The CDR3 region has the DNA TGTGCCATCAGTGAGTTTAGGGGGGGAGAGCAGTACTTC. The encoded protein is CAISEFRGGEQYF.

There are a few counts of this clone. This CDR3 is also generated by other DNA sequences in the sample. The chain links TRBV19 to TRBJ1-6; D unclear. CDR1 is LNHDA and CDR2 is SQIVND in the germline V gene (reference sequence). V was pared by 3 bases and J by 7 bases, with 10 bases between. The CDR3 sequence is 14 residues long. The CDR3 region is CASSIGLGNSPLHF. CDR3 DNA: TGTGCCAGTAGTATTGGCCTAGGAAATTCACCCCTCCACTTT.

In DNA form, the CDR3 reads TGTGCCAGCAGCTTCCTTGATGACAGATATAGCACAGATACGCAGTATTTT. Amino acids: CASSFLDDRYSTDTQYF. The chain uses TRBV5-8 and TRBJ2-3, with D possibly being TRBD1 (5 bases). CDR1 is SGHTS and CDR2 is YDEGEE in the germline V gene. V shed 2 bases and J shed 0 bases, with 16 bases lying between them. The CDR3 length is 17 residues.

This CDR3 is CASSQDGGYYGYTF. The CDR3 DNA follows: TGCGCCAGCAGCCAAGATGGGGGCTACTATGGCTACACCTTC. V gene TRBV4-3 combines with J gene TRBJ1-2, with D possibly being TRBD1 (6 bases). The V gene lost 0 bases and the J gene lost 3 bases, with 8 bases spanning the gap. The CDR3 is made up of 14 amino acids. CDR1 is LGHNA, CDR2 YSLEER, per germline.

The rearrangement uses TRBV4-3 and TRBJ2-2, with D possibly TRBD1 on 6 matching bases. Germline loops: CDR1 LGHNA, CDR2 YSLEER. CDR3 length equals 14 residues. The V end was cut by 2 bases, the J end by 6 bases, with 10 bases between. CDR3 DNA: TGCGCCAGCAGCCAAAGTAAGGGGGCCGGGGAGCTGTTTTTT. Translated, it gives CASSQSKGAGELFF.

The chain recombines TRBV23-1 with TRBJ1-2; D not certain. TRBV23-1 belongs to the ORF category, with a function that is uncertain. Trimming left V 4 bases short and J 4 bases short, with 7 bases between. The CDR3 sequence is 12 residues long. CDR3: CASSPRRYGYTF. CDR3 DNA sequence: TGCGCCAGCAGTCCTCGCCGCTATGGCTACACCTTC.

V gene TRBV10-3 combines with J gene TRBJ2-3, with D perhaps TRBD1 (6 bases). V was shortened by 6 bases and J by 4 bases, with 17 bases between the two germline ends. CDR3 length: 15 residues. Germline V gene data show CDR1 as ENHRY and CDR2 as SYGVKD. The CDR3, as DNA: TGTGCCATCAGCCACCGACAGGAGACCCCAGATACGCAGTATTTT. Translating it yields CAISHRQETPDTQYF.

This clone was counted a single time. The rearrangement joins TRBV18 to TRBJ1-3, with no clear D. CDR1 and CDR2 from the germline V gene are KGHSH and LQKENI. V lost 4 bases and J lost 0, with 7 bases in between. The CDR3 spans 14 residues. CDR3 in DNA: TGTGCCAGCTCACTGACTGGCTCTGGAAACACCATATATTTT. Protein sequence: CASSLTGSGNTIYF.

The gene calls are TRBV5-4 and TRBJ2-1, with D perhaps TRBD2 (7 bases). Per germline, CDR1 SGHNT and CDR2 YYREEE (reference sequence). Deletions cut 3 bases from V and 7 bases from J, with 17 bases between. The CDR3 runs 15 residues. The CDR3 DNA follows: TGTGCCAGCAGCTCCGGTGGGGGGGCGGGGAATGAGCAGTTCTTC. It is translated as CASSSGGGAGNEQFF.

This clone was counted a single time. The chain couples TRBV7-2 to TRBJ2-7, with 9 nucleotides matching TRBD1. Germline V gene sequence: CDR1 SGHTA, CDR2 FQGNSA. The CDR3 loop spans 14 amino acids. The junction had 7 bases not matched to a gene; V was cut back by 7 bases and J by 3 bases. The CDR3 spells CASTRTGESYEQYF. CDR3 nucleotides: TGTGCCAGCACTAGGACAGGGGAGAGCTACGAGCAGTACTTC.

The chain carries TRBV18 and TRBJ2-7; no definite D call. The CDR3 sequence is 14 residues long. V lost 6 bases and J 3 bases, leaving 15 bases between the germline ends. CDR1 and CDR2 from the germline V gene are KGHSH and LQKENI. CDR3 bases: TGTGCCAGCTCCCCCGGGCAGGAGTTCTACGAGCAGTACTTC. This translates into CASSPGQEFYEQYF.

The V gene is TRBV19, the J gene TRBJ1-5; no clear D. The CDR3 is 15 amino acids. Between the trimmed V and J ends, which lost 3 bases and 7 bases, there was a span of 16 bases. Germline V CDR1 and CDR2: LNHDA, SQIVND (reference sequence). Written as DNA, the CDR3 is TGTGCCAGTAGTATTTGGGCCGGGCGCGAGCAGCCCCAGCATTTT. It yields the protein CASSIWAGREQPQHF.

The chain employs TRBV19 and TRBJ1-2, with 7 bases aligning to TRBD1. CDR3 length: 15 residues. V was clipped by 4 bases and J by 6 bases; unmatched bases: 11. Looked up from germline, CDR1 is LNHDA and CDR2 is SQIVND (reference sequence). The CDR3: CASSRIDDRAHGYTF. CDR3 sequence (DNA): TGTGCCAGTAGTAGAATTGATGACAGGGCCCATGGCTACACCTTC.

CDR3 amino acids: CASSIQGTGVRAGYTF. CDR3 coding DNA: TGTGCCAGTAGCATTCAAGGGACAGGGGTCCGGGCTGGCTACACCTTC. This rearrangement joins TRBV19 to TRBJ1-2, with 10 bases identical to TRBD1. Looked up from germline, CDR1 is LNHDA and CDR2 is SQIVND (reference sequence). With 6 bases clipped from V and 7 bases from J, the junction kept 14 bases outside the gene matches. The CDR3 totals 16 residues.

This chain connects TRBV18 to TRBJ1-1; D remains unclear. Germline V CDR1 and CDR2: KGHSH, LQKENI. The CDR3 runs 13 residues. Trimming removed 6 bases from V and 2 bases from J, with 10 bases in between. The CDR3 is CASSDGLNTEAFF. For the CDR3, the DNA is TGTGCCAGCTCGGACGGGCTAAACACTGAAGCTTTCTTT.

The gene calls are TRBV19 and TRBJ2-7; D unclear. V was cut by 3 bases and J by 2 bases, with 11 bases left in between. Germline values: CDR1 LNHDA, CDR2 SQIVND (reference sequence). The CDR3 is 14 amino acids. DNA for the CDR3: TGTGCCAGTAGTATTGGTGGTCTAACCTACGAGCAGTACTTC. It specifies CASSIGGLTYEQYF.

Only one count was recorded for this clone. This CDR3 is missing its conserved last phenylalanine or tryptophan, likely due to a read error. The chain has TRBV11-2 and TRBJ1-6; weak D call: TRBD1 (6 bases). The CDR3 has 14 residues. Germline V gene lookup returns CDR1 SGHAT and CDR2 FQNNGV. V dropped 1 base and J dropped 8 bases, with 9 bases sitting between them. DNA of the CDR3: TGTGCCAGCAGCTTAGGGGGGGCCGATTCACCCCTCCACCTT. It specifies CASSLGGADSPLHL.

The chain combines TRBV5-1 with TRBJ2-7; D might be TRBD1 or TRBD2, each matching 6 bases. Trimming cost V 0 bases and J 3 bases, with 16 bases left between them. The germline gives CDR1 SGHRS, CDR2 YFSETQ. The CDR3 is 16 residues long. CDR3 residues: CASSLGGTTRGYEQYF. The CDR3 bases are TGCGCCAGCAGCTTGGGCGGGACAACCCGAGGCTACGAGCAGTACTTC.

This rearrangement joins TRBV6-6 to TRBJ1-1; D gene unclear. The CDR3 contains 12 residues. Trimming cost V 8 bases and J 1 base, with 8 bases left between them. The germline V gene encodes CDR1 MNHNY and CDR2 SVGAGI (reference sequence). The CDR3 DNA is TGTGCCAGCGGCTCCGAGAACACTGAAGCTTTCTTT. Protein: CASGSENTEAFF.

The chain employs TRBV5-8 and TRBJ2-7, with 8 nucleotides matching TRBD2. The CDR3 spans 15 residues. V dropped 6 bases and J dropped 1; count of bases not matched to a gene: 9. Germline V gene data show CDR1 as SGHTS and CDR2 as YDEGEE. CDR3 nucleotide sequence: TGTGCCAGCACCGGGACTAGTGTGGGATCCTACGAGCAGTACTTC. Translating gives CASTGTSVGSYEQYF.

The gene calls are TRBV9 and TRBJ1-5; D remains ambiguous. V lost 0 bases, J lost 7 bases, and 11 bases lay in between. The CDR3 runs 14 residues. Germline values: CDR1 SGDLS, CDR2 YYNGEE. CDR3 protein: CASSVDLGGQPQHF. The CDR3 DNA reads as TGTGCCAGCAGCGTAGATCTGGGAGGACAGCCCCAGCATTTT.

The V call is TRBV2, the J call TRBJ2-1; weak D call: TRBD1 (5 bases). In germline, CDR1 is SNHLY, CDR2 FYNNEI. The CDR3 runs 16 residues. The germline V and J ends were trimmed by 3 bases and 0 bases, with 12 bases remaining between them. In DNA, the CDR3 is TGTGCCAGCAGTGATCTTTCCCAGGGCTCCTACAATGAGCAGTTCTTC. As protein: CASSDLSQGSYNEQFF.

The rearrangement uses TRBV11-2 and TRBJ2-7; 8 bases are a match to TRBD1. The germline gives CDR1 SGHAT, CDR2 FQNNGV. V lost 8 bases to trimming and J lost 5 bases; unmatched junction nucleotides: 8. This CDR3 is built from 13 residues. The CDR3 here is CASGPGTGNEQYF. The CDR3 DNA sequence: TGTGCCAGCGGGCCCGGGACAGGTAACGAGCAGTACTTC.